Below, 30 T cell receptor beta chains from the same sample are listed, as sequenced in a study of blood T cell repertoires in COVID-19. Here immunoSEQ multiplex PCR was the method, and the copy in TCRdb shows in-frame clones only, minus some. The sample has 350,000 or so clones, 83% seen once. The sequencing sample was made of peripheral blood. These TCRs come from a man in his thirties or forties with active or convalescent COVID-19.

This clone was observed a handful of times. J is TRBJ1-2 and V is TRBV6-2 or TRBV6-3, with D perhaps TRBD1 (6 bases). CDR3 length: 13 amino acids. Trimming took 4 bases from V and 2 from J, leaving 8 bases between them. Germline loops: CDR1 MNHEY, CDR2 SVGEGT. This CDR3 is CASSSTGNYGYTF. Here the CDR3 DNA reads TGTGCCAGCAGTTCAACAGGGAACTATGGCTACACCTTC.

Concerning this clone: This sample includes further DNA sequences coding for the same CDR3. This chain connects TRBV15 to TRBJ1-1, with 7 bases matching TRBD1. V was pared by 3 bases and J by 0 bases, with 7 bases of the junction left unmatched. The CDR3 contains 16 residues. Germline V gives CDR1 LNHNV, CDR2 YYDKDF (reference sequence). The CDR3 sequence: CATSRVGGALNTEAFF. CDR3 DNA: TGTGCCACCAGCAGGGTAGGGGGCGCTTTGAACACTGAAGCTTTCTTT.

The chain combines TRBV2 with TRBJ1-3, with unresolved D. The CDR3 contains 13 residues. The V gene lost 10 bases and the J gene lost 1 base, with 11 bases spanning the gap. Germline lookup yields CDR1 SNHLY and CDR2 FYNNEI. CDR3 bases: TGTGCCACCCGGGCGGGTTCTGGAAACACCATATATTTT. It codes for CATRAGSGNTIYF.

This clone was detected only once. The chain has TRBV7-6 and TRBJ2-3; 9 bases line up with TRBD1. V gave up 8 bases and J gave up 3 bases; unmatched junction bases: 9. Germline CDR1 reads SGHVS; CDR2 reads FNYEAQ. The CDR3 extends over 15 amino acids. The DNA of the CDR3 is TGTGCCAGCGCAACCGGGACAGGGAGTACAGATACGCAGTATTTT. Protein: CASATGTGSTDTQYF.

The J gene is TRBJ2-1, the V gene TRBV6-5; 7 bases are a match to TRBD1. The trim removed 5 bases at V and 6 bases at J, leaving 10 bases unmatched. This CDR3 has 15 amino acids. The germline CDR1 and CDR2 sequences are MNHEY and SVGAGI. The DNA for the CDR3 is TGTGCCAGCAGTCCGGAAGCGACAGGGTCCAATGAGCAGTTCTTC. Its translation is CASSPEATGSNEQFF.

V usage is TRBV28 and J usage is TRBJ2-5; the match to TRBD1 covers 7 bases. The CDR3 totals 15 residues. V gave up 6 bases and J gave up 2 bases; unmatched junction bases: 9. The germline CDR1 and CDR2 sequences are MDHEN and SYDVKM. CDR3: CASRPADRAQETQYF. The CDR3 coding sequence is TGTGCCAGCAGGCCTGCTGACAGGGCGCAAGAGACCCAGTACTTC.

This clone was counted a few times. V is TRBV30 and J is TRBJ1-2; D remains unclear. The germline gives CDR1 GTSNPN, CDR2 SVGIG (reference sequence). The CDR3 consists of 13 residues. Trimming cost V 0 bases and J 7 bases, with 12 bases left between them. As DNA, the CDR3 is TGTGCCTGGAGTGTAAACGGGGATGCTGGCTACACCTTC. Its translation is CAWSVNGDAGYTF.

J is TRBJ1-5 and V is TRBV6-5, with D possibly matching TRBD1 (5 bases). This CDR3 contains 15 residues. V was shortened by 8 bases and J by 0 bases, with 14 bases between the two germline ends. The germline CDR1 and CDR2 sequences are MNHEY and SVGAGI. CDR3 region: CASLETVYSNQPQHF. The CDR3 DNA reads TGTGCCAGCCTTGAGACAGTTTATAGCAATCAGCCCCAGCATTTT.

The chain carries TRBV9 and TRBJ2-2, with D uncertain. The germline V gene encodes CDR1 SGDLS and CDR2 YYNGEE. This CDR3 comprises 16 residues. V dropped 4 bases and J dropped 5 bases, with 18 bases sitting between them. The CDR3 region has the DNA TGTGCCAGCAGCCCACCCCCTCGTAGCCGTACCGGGGAGCTGTTTTTT. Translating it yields CASSPPPRSRTGELFF.

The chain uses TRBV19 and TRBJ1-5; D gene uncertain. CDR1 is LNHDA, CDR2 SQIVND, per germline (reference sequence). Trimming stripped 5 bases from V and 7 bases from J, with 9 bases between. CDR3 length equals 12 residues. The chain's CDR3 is CASSLLRQPQHF. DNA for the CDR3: TGTGCCAGTAGTCTCCTCAGGCAGCCCCAGCATTTT.

The CDR3 DNA is TGTGCCAGCAGTGAATCCCGACAGGCGGGAGGGACCCAGTACTTC. It yields the protein CASSESRQAGGTQYF. The chain couples TRBV2 to TRBJ2-5; 8 nucleotides line up with TRBD2. Germline V gene lookup returns CDR1 SNHLY and CDR2 FYNNEI. The J segment lost 7 bases and the V segment lost 2 bases, leaving 9 bases of the junction unmatched. This CDR3 has 15 amino acids.

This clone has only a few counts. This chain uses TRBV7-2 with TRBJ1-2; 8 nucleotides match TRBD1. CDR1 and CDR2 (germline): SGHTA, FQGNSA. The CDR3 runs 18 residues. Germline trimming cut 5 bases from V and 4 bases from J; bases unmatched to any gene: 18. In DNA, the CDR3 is TGTGCCAGCAGCCCCACTCCGGACAGGGCCAGTTCCTTCTATGGCTACACCTTC. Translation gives CASSPTPDRASSFYGYTF.

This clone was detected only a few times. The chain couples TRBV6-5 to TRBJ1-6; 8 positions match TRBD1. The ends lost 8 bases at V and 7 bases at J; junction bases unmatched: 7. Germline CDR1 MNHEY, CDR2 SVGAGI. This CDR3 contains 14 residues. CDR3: CASGRQGLNSPLHF. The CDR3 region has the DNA TGTGCCAGCGGCCGACAGGGGCTGAATTCACCCCTCCACTTT.

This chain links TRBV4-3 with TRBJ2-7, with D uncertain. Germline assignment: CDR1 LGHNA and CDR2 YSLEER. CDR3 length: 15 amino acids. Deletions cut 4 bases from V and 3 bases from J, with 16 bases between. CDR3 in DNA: TGCGCCAGCAGCCTGGTGCCTAACACAGACTACGAGCAGTACTTC. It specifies CASSLVPNTDYEQYF.

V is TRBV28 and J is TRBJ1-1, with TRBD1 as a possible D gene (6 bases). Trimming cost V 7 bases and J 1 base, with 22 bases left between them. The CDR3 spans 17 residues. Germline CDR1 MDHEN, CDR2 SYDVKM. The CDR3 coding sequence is TGTGCCAGCAAGTTTGGGGGGGGCCCCACAGGGAACACTGAAGCTTTCTTT. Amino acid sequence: CASKFGGGPTGNTEAFF.

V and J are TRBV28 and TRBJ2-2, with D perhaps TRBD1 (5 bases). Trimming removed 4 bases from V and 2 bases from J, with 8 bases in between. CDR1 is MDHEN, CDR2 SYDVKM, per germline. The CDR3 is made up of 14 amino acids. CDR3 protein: CASSSRENTGELFF. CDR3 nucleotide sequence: TGTGCCAGCAGTTCCAGGGAAAACACCGGGGAGCTGTTTTTT.

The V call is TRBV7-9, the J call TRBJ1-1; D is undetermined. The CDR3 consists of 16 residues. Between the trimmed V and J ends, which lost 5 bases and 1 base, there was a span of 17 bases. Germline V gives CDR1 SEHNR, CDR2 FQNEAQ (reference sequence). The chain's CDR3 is CASSTPWRTGNTEAFF. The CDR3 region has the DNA TGTGCCAGCAGCACCCCGTGGAGGACGGGGAACACTGAAGCTTTCTTT.

The CDR3: CASSQTGTGGVVDGYTF. Written as DNA, the CDR3 is TGCGCCAGCAGCCAAACCGGGACAGGGGGCGTCGTGGATGGCTACACCTTC. The chain employs TRBV4-1 and TRBJ1-2; 12 positions agree with TRBD1. Germline trimming cut 2 bases from V and 6 bases from J; bases unmatched to any gene: 10. CDR3 length: 17 amino acids. Germline loops: CDR1 MGHRA, CDR2 YSYEKL.

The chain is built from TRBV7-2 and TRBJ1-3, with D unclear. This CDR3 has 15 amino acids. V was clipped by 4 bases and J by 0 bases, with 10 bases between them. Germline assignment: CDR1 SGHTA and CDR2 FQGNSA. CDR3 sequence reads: CASSSTPSSGNTIYF. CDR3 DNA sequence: TGTGCCAGCAGCTCGACACCGAGCTCTGGAAACACCATATATTTT.

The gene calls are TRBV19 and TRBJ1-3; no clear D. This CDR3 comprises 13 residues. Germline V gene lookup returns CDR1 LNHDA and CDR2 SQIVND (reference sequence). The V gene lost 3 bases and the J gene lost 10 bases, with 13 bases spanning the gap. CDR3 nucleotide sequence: TGTGCCAGTAGTATCGAGACGGTGCGGACCATATATTTT. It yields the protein CASSIETVRTIYF.

The CDR3 nucleotides read TGTGCCAGCAGGGCCGCAGGGTTGCAAAGCGTTTCACCCCTCCACTTT. Translation gives CASRAAGLQSVSPLHF. The chain is built from TRBV28 and TRBJ1-6, with D possibly matching TRBD1 (5 bases). V was pared by 6 bases and J by 9 bases, with 21 bases between. CDR3 size: 16 residues. Germline V gene sequence: CDR1 MDHEN, CDR2 SYDVKM.

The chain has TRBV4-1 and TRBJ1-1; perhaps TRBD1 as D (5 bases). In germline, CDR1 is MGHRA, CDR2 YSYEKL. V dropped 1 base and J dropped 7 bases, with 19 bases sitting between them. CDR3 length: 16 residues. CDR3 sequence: CASSQVGRSLGGEAFF. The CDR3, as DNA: TGCGCCAGCAGCCAAGTGGGCAGGAGCTTGGGGGGTGAAGCTTTCTTT.

The chain's CDR3 is CASSQGVPGVVVSTGELFF. CDR3 DNA sequence: TGCGCCAGCAGCCAAGGGGTTCCGGGAGTGGTCGTTAGCACCGGGGAGCTGTTTTTT. The chain has TRBV4-3 and TRBJ2-2; D might be TRBD2 (6 bases). V lost 1 base and J lost 4, with 22 bases in between. CDR1 and CDR2 (germline): LGHNA, YSLEER. The CDR3 is 19 residues long.

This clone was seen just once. The CDR3, as DNA: TGTGCCAGTCGACAGGGGGTTGAAGCTTTCTTT. As protein: CASRQGVEAFF. The chain uses TRBV19 and TRBJ1-1, with 9 bases identical to TRBD1. The CDR3 length is 11 residues. Germline V lookup: CDR1 LNHDA, CDR2 SQIVND (reference sequence). J gave up 7 bases and V 8 bases, and 2 bases lay outside the gene matches.

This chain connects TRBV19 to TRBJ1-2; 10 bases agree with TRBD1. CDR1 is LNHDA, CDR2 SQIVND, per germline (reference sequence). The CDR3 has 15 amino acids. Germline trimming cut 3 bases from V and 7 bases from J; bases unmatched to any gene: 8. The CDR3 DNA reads TGTGCCAGTAGTATGGGCGACAGGGGGCTGAGTGGCTACACCTTC. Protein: CASSMGDRGLSGYTF. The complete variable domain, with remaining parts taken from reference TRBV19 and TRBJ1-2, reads DGGITQSPKYLFRKEGQNVTLSCEQNLNHDAMYWYRQDPGQGLRLIYYSQIVNDFQKGDIAEGYSVSREKKESFPLTVTSAQKNPTAFYLCASSMGDRGLSGYTFGSGTRLTVV.

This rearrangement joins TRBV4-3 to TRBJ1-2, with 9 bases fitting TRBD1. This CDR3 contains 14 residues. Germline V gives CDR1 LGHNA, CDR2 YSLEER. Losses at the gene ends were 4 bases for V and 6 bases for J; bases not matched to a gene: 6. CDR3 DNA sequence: TGCGCCAGCAGCCTTCCGGGACAGGGTCATGGCTACACCTTC. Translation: CASSLPGQGHGYTF.

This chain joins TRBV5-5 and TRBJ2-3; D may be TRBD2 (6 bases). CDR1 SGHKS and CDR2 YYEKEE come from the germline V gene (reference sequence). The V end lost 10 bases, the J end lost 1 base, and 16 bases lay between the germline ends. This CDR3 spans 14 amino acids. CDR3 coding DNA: TGTGCCGGAAATCGGGAGTGGGGCACAGATACGCAGTATTTT. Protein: CAGNREWGTDTQYF.

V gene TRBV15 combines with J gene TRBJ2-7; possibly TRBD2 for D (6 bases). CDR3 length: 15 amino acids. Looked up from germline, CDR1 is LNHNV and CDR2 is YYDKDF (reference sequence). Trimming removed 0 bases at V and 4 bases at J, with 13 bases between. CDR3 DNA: TGTGCCACCAGCAGAGATCCGGGGGTAACATACGAGCAGTACTTC. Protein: CATSRDPGVTYEQYF.

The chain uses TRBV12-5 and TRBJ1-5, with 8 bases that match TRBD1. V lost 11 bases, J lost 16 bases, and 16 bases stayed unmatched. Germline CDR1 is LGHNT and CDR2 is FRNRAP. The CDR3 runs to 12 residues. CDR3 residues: CAGSDRADPAHF. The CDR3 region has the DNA TGTGCTGGGTCGGACAGGGCCGACCCGGCACATTTT.

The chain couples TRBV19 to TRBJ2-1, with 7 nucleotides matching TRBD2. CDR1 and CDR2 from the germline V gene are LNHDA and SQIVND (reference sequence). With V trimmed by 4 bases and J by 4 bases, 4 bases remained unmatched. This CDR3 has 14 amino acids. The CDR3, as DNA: TGTGCCAGTAGTACCGGGACTATATACAATGAGCAGTTCTTC. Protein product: CASSTGTIYNEQFF.